The entry below gives a single T cell receptor beta chain sequence along with its context. What it recognizes is unknown. This record comes from a study of a mutant IDH1 vaccine in newly diagnosed glioma. Study overall: Patients had received radiotherapy, temozolomide, or both previously, most receiving both.

The assay was immunoSEQ multiplex PCR, and TCRdb's table has in-frame clones only and misses some. The table has around 38,000 clones, 70% to 85% seen once; the top ten hold 24%. The time point is: week 5, during vaccination. With topical imiquimod, each dose of the vaccine consisted of 300 ug of mutant IDH1 20-mer peptide. The germline V and J ends were trimmed by 5 bases and 0 bases, with 17 bases remaining between them. This CDR3 comprises 16 residues. Per the germline V gene, CDR1 is MDHEN and CDR2 is SYDVKM. The sequence derives from a man aged 30 to 45 with glioma. Sequenced here: PBMCs, sampled from a glioma patient whose treatment included an IDH1 peptide vaccine. The rearrangement joins TRBV28 to TRBJ2-7; no clear D gene. In DNA, the CDR3 is TGTGCCAGCAGTCTGAGGTGGGCGGTCCGCTCCTACGAGCAGTACTTC. Protein product: CASSLRWAVRSYEQYF.